Shown below are 20 T cell receptor beta chains from a single sample sequenced in a study of cytomegalovirus exposure and HLA in healthy donors (dated by TCRdb to 2017 to 2019). Library creation used the immunoSEQ multiplex PCR assay. A mixture of 60 forward primers for TCR Vbeta segments and 13 reverse primers for TCR Jbeta segments was used in the multiplex PCR. TCRdb took over this immuneACCESS table, retaining in-frame rearrangements with V and J assigned. Such tables are incomplete; in checked studies, under half of the missing clones stem from an unresolved V gene, and the remainder is unexplained. This sample lists roughly 150,000 clones; over 60% were detected once. 2.5% to 3.5% of the sample is in the top ten clones. The sample consisted of PBMCs. These receptors were taken from a middle-aged man in good health and CMV-seronegative.

The rearrangement uses TRBV7-9 and TRBJ2-1, with 13 bases aligning to TRBD2. The V gene's germline CDR1 is SEHNR and CDR2 FQNEAQ (reference sequence). The CDR3 totals 17 residues. With V trimmed by 5 bases and J by 2 bases, 6 bases remained unmatched. The DNA for the CDR3 is TGTGCCAGCAGCCCGGGACTAGCGGGGATGGCCTACAATGAGCAGTTCTTC. The encoded protein is CASSPGLAGMAYNEQFF.

The chain couples TRBV18 to TRBJ2-7, with D possibly matching TRBD1 (5 bases). Deletions cut 0 bases from V and 6 bases from J, with 15 bases between. This CDR3 contains 15 residues. The germline V gene encodes CDR1 KGHSH and CDR2 LQKENI. The CDR3 region has the DNA TGTGCCAGCTCACCACCGGCAGGGTCCAGTGGCGAGCAGTACTTC. It translates to CASSPPAGSSGEQYF.

V is TRBV6-4 and J is TRBJ2-3; a possible D gene is TRBD2 (7 bases). Between the trimmed V and J ends, which lost 2 bases and 8 bases, there was a span of 20 bases. The CDR3 consists of 16 residues. Germline V lookup: CDR1 MRHNA, CDR2 SNTAGT. The CDR3 sequence is CASSDGDTRRGGTQYF. Written as DNA, the CDR3 is TGTGCCAGCAGTGACGGGGACACCCGCCGCGGGGGTACGCAGTATTTT.

This clone was counted a single time. The chain's CDR3 is CASSQTSSGASYEQYF. CDR3 DNA sequence: TGTGCCAGCAGCCAGACGAGTTCAGGGGCCTCCTACGAGCAGTACTTC. The chain is built from TRBV4-2 and TRBJ2-7; a possible D gene is TRBD1 (6 bases). The CDR3 loop spans 16 amino acids. With 3 bases removed from V and 0 bases from J, the gap between germline ends came to 15 bases. Germline V gene sequence: CDR1 LGHNA, CDR2 YNFKEQ.

V is TRBV30 and J is TRBJ2-7, with 7 bases fitting TRBD1. Germline CDR1 reads GTSNPN; CDR2 reads SVGIG (reference sequence). This CDR3 has 12 amino acids. V dropped 4 bases and J dropped 3; count of bases not matched to a gene: 3. The CDR3 DNA sequence: TGTGCCTGGACGACAGGGAACTACGAGCAGTACTTC. Translating gives CAWTTGNYEQYF.

V usage is TRBV19 and J usage is TRBJ1-5; no firm D call. The CDR3 contains 13 residues. Deletions cut 6 bases from V and 10 bases from J, with 16 bases between. Per germline, CDR1 LNHDA and CDR2 SQIVND (reference sequence). The CDR3 DNA sequence: TGTGCCAGTAGAGCGGACGGTGGGCGTCCCCAGCATTTT. It specifies CASRADGGRPQHF.

This clone was found a few times. J is TRBJ1-5 and V is TRBV30, with D uncertain. Germline V gene lookup returns CDR1 GTSNPN and CDR2 SVGIG (reference sequence). The V end was cut by 0 bases, the J end by 9 bases, with 12 bases between. This CDR3 spans 13 amino acids. CDR3 nucleotides: TGTGCCTGGAGTGTAGCCCCCCGTGGGCCCCAGCATTTT. It codes for CAWSVAPRGPQHF.

This clone was detected a few times. The chain employs TRBV4-3 and TRBJ2-5; 9 bases align to TRBD2. The germline V gene has CDR1 LGHNA and CDR2 YSLEER. The CDR3 sequence is 18 residues long. V was pared by 1 base and J by 3 bases, with 12 bases of the junction left unmatched. CDR3 sequence reads: CASSQVVSGGPKEETQYF. The CDR3 coding sequence is TGCGCCAGCAGCCAAGTGGTTAGCGGGGGCCCAAAAGAAGAGACCCAGTACTTC.

The genes are TRBV11-2 and TRBJ2-3; no firm D call. The germline gives CDR1 SGHAT, CDR2 FQNNGV. Trimming took off 5 bases at V and 3 bases at J, with 12 bases between the two ends. There are 14 residues in the CDR3. The CDR3, as DNA: TGTGCCAGCAGCCGAAGTGGAGTGACAGATACGCAGTATTTT. Translation: CASSRSGVTDTQYF.

This chain connects TRBV7-9 to TRBJ2-7, with 11 nucleotides matching TRBD2. Germline V gene data show CDR1 as SEHNR and CDR2 as FQNEAQ (reference sequence). This CDR3 contains 16 residues. V gave up 5 bases and J gave up 2 bases; unmatched junction bases: 8. The chain's CDR3 is CASSPPTSGTTYEQYF. CDR3 nucleotide sequence: TGTGCCAGCAGCCCACCGACTAGCGGGACAACCTACGAGCAGTACTTC.

Only a few counts were recorded for this clone. The genes are TRBV5-5 and TRBJ2-5, with 14 bases that match TRBD2. The CDR3 has 18 amino acids. Germline assignment: CDR1 SGHKS and CDR2 YYEKEE (reference sequence). V dropped 2 bases and J dropped 4; count of bases not matched to a gene: 10. The CDR3 region is CASSFLGTSGRERETQYF. In nucleotides, the CDR3 is TGTGCCAGCAGCTTCCTCGGGACTAGCGGGAGAGAAAGAGAGACCCAGTACTTC.

This clone was counted once. The chain uses TRBV5-1 and TRBJ2-2, with 7 bases aligning to TRBD1. Per the germline V gene, CDR1 is SGHRS and CDR2 is YFSETQ. V shed 7 bases, J shed 6 bases, and the junction held 9 bases outside the gene matches. The CDR3 sequence is 14 residues long. The CDR3 DNA reads TGCGCCAGCGAAGACAGGGTATCATCCGGGGAGCTGTTTTTT. It codes for CASEDRVSSGELFF. The whole variable domain, filled in from reference TRBV5-1 and TRBJ2-2, reads KAGVTQTPRYLIKTRGQQVTLSCSPISGHRSVSWYQQTPGQGLQFLFEYFSETQRNKGNFPGRFSGRQFSNSRSEMNVSTLELGDSALYLCASEDRVSSGELFFGEGSRLTVL.

The V and J genes are TRBV4-1 and TRBJ2-7, with 7 nucleotides matching TRBD2. The CDR3 length is 15 residues. Germline V gene sequence: CDR1 MGHRA, CDR2 YSYEKL. J was trimmed by 6 bases and V by 1 base; bases with no gene match: 9. The CDR3 region has the DNA TGCGCCAGCAGCCAAGGAGGCGGGAGTTCCCTCGAGCAGTACTTC. Residues: CASSQGGGSSLEQYF.

The rearrangement links TRBV7-9 to TRBJ1-2, with D tentatively TRBD1 (5 bases). The CDR3 totals 14 residues. V was trimmed by 6 bases and J by 8 bases, leaving 19 bases between them. Germline CDR1 SEHNR, CDR2 FQNEAQ (reference sequence). The CDR3: CASRDWGGSSGYTF. The DNA for the CDR3 is TGTGCCAGCAGGGATTGGGGGGGTTCCTCGGGCTACACCTTC. The full variable domain, in which reference TRBV7-9 and TRBJ1-2 provide the parts outside the CDR3, is DTGVSQNPRHKITKRGQNVTFRCDPISEHNRLYWYRQTLGQGPEFLTYFQNEAQLEKSRLLSDRFSAERPKGSFSTLEIQRTEQGDSAMYLCASRDWGGSSGYTFGSGTRLTVV.

This clone was detected a few times. The CDR3 DNA sequence: TGCAGCGTGGCGACTAGCGGGGGTAGCACAGATACGCAGTATTTT. This gives the protein CSVATSGGSTDTQYF. This chain links TRBV29-1 with TRBJ2-3; 12 nucleotides agree with TRBD2. The CDR3 runs to 15 residues. Germline lookup yields CDR1 SQVTM and CDR2 ANQGSEA. The trim removed 6 bases at V and 0 bases at J, leaving 4 bases unmatched.

As DNA, the CDR3 is TGTGCCAGCAGTAGCGACAGACCTAACACTGAAGCTTTCTTT. Translating it yields CASSSDRPNTEAFF. The V and J genes are TRBV6-5 and TRBJ1-1; perhaps TRBD1 as D (5 bases). CDR1 and CDR2 (germline): MNHEY, SVGAGI. Trimming took 5 bases from V and 2 from J, leaving 12 bases between them. The CDR3 runs to 14 residues.

The CDR3 DNA is TGCGCCAGCAGTCAGAACAGGGGCCCCTACGAGCAGTACTTC. Its protein product is CASSQNRGPYEQYF. The chain uses TRBV4-3 and TRBJ2-7; 7 bases map to TRBD1. CDR1 and CDR2 (germline): LGHNA, YSLEER. This CDR3 has 14 residues. The ends lost 6 bases at V and 2 bases at J; junction bases unmatched: 7.

The V gene is TRBV5-4, the J gene TRBJ2-7; 9 bases align to TRBD2. The CDR3 sequence is 15 residues long. CDR1 SGHNT and CDR2 YYREEE come from the germline V gene (reference sequence). The junction had 9 bases not matched to a gene; V was cut back by 4 bases and J by 4 bases. The CDR3 is CASSLSSGKSYEQYF. The CDR3 DNA is TGTGCCAGCAGCCTCTCTAGCGGGAAAAGTTACGAGCAGTACTTC.

The chain links TRBV5-1 to TRBJ2-1; no definite D call. This CDR3 spans 14 amino acids. Germline V gives CDR1 SGHRS, CDR2 YFSETQ. V lost 4 bases, J lost 0 bases, and 8 bases lay in between. The CDR3 is CASSPLVSYNEQFF. In DNA form, the CDR3 reads TGCGCCAGCAGCCCCCTCGTCTCCTACAATGAGCAGTTCTTC.

V usage is TRBV29-1 and J usage is TRBJ2-1, with 7 nucleotides matching TRBD1. The CDR3 has 12 residues. Germline V lookup: CDR1 SQVTM, CDR2 ANQGSEA. Unmatched junction bases numbered 5, after V lost 7 bases and J lost 5 bases. CDR3 DNA: TGCAGCGCCCAGACAGGGAACAATGAGCAGTTCTTC. This encodes CSAQTGNNEQFF.